These 27 T cell receptor beta chains came from one sample sequenced in a study of cytomegalovirus exposure and HLA in healthy donors. PCR primers comprised 60 Vbeta and 13 Jbeta primers. Data came from immunoSEQ multiplex PCR; TCRdb stores just in-frame clones and leaves some out. Here the sample spans 150,000 to 200,000 clones, about four fifths being singletons. Material: PBMCs. These receptors all come from a woman between 18 and 30 years old in good health and CMV-seronegative.

V is TRBV19 and J is TRBJ1-5; 8 bases line up with TRBD1. Trimming took 3 bases from V and 4 from J; bases not matched to a gene: 5. The CDR3 totals 15 residues. Germline assignment: CDR1 LNHDA and CDR2 SQIVND (reference sequence). The CDR3 region is CASSIRGRLNQPQHF. The CDR3 bases are TGTGCCAGTAGTATCAGGGGGCGTCTAAATCAGCCCCAGCATTTT.

V usage is TRBV19 and J usage is TRBJ1-5, with TRBD1 identical over 7 bases. This CDR3 is 17 amino acids long. V lost 4 bases and J lost 1; bases outside the gene matches: 10. CDR1 is LNHDA and CDR2 is SQIVND in the germline V gene (reference sequence). The CDR3 loop is CASSTTLDRFSNQPQHF. CDR3 DNA: TGTGCCAGTAGTACAACCCTGGACAGGTTCAGCAATCAGCCCCAGCATTTT.

This chain links TRBV5-5 with TRBJ2-7, with 7 positions matching TRBD1. V dropped 2 bases and J dropped 3; count of bases not matched to a gene: 8. CDR1 is SGHKS, CDR2 YYEKEE, per germline (reference sequence). The length of the CDR3 is 15 residues. CDR3 sequence: CASSFSGTAYYEQYV. The CDR3 nucleotides are TGTGCCAGCAGCTTTTCCGGGACAGCCTACTACGAGCAGTACGTC.

Concerning this clone itself: A read error may produce the germline difference seen at one junction end. J is TRBJ1-2 and V is TRBV11-2; the match to TRBD1 covers 8 bases. In germline, CDR1 is SGHAT, CDR2 FQNNGV. The CDR3 runs 17 residues. The DNA for the CDR3 is TGTGCCAACAGCTTAGATAGTTCCCTGGCGGACAGGGACGGCTACACCTTC. Translated, it gives CANSLDSSLADRDGYTF.

V usage is TRBV6-5 and J usage is TRBJ2-5; a possible D gene is TRBD1 (6 bases). V dropped 1 base and J dropped 4 bases, with 10 bases sitting between them. The germline V gene encodes CDR1 MNHEY and CDR2 SVGAGI. This CDR3 spans 14 amino acids. The CDR3 nucleotides read TGTGCCAGCAGTTACTTCCAGGGGCCAGAGACCCAGTACTTC. Its translation: CASSYFQGPETQYF.

The chain recombines TRBV10-1 with TRBJ2-3; 9 positions match TRBD1. The germline V gene has CDR1 WNHNN and CDR2 SYGVQD (reference sequence). Trimming at V came to 6 bases and at J to 1 base, leaving 8 bases not matched to a gene. CDR3 size: 16 residues. The CDR3 region is CASRPGQGTGTDTQYF. The DNA for the CDR3 is TGCGCCAGCAGACCCGGACAGGGGACGGGCACAGATACGCAGTATTTT.

V usage is TRBV7-9 and J usage is TRBJ2-7, with D perhaps TRBD2 (7 bases). The CDR3 has 16 residues. Trimming pared 3 bases from V and 3 bases from J, leaving 18 bases between. Germline CDR1 reads SEHNR; CDR2 reads FQNEAQ (reference sequence). CDR3 residues: CASSFSREGGNYEQYF. The CDR3 DNA follows: TGTGCCAGCAGCTTCAGTAGGGAGGGGGGTAACTACGAGCAGTACTTC.

The V gene is TRBV5-4, the J gene TRBJ1-2; 7 bases map to TRBD1. The germline V gene has CDR1 SGHNT and CDR2 YYREEE (reference sequence). V shed 2 bases and J 4 bases; nucleotides not matched to a gene: 8. CDR3 length: 15 residues. In DNA, the CDR3 is TGTGCCAGCAGCTTACAGGGGACAAAGGTCTATGGCTACACCTTC. The encoded protein is CASSLQGTKVYGYTF.

This clone was recorded once. DNA for the CDR3: TGCAGCGTATCGACAGGGGCGGGGGTATCCTACGAGCAGTACTTC. It codes for CSVSTGAGVSYEQYF. The J gene is TRBJ2-7, the V gene TRBV29-1; D is possibly TRBD1 (8 bases). The CDR3 is 15 amino acids. Germline V gene lookup returns CDR1 SQVTM and CDR2 ANQGSEA. V gave up 6 bases and J gave up 1 base, with 19 bases separating them.

CDR3 nucleotides: TGTGCCAGCAGTTACCCCCGGGGAAAGGAAGCTTACGAGCAGTACTTC. Its protein is CASSYPRGKEAYEQYF. V usage is TRBV28 and J usage is TRBJ2-7; D perhaps matches TRBD2 (5 bases). The CDR3 extends over 16 amino acids. Germline lookup yields CDR1 MDHEN and CDR2 SYDVKM. V gave up 4 bases and J gave up 4 bases, with 20 bases separating them.

The gene calls are TRBV2 and TRBJ1-1; D not resolved. The CDR3 consists of 12 residues. Trimming removed 7 bases at V and 0 bases at J, with 6 bases between. Germline V gene lookup returns CDR1 SNHLY and CDR2 FYNNEI. Here the CDR3 DNA reads TGTGCCAGCATCAAATTGAACACTGAAGCTTTCTTT. It encodes CASIKLNTEAFF.

The chain combines TRBV6-6 with TRBJ2-2, with D possibly being TRBD1 (6 bases). The CDR3 spans 16 residues. V lost 5 bases to trimming and J lost 6 bases, with 19 bases between them. Germline lookup yields CDR1 MNHNY and CDR2 SVGAGI (reference sequence). CDR3 in amino acids: CASSKPGTPNSGELFF. The CDR3 DNA is TGTGCCAGCAGTAAACCCGGGACACCCAATTCCGGGGAGCTGTTTTTT.

The chain's CDR3 is CASTASGYVGSSEQFF. CDR3 DNA sequence: TGCGCCAGCACGGCCTCGGGGTACGTCGGGTCCAGTGAGCAGTTCTTC. The chain has TRBV10-2 and TRBJ2-1, with D possibly TRBD2 on 5 matching bases. Germline CDR1 reads WSHSY; CDR2 reads SAAADI. Trimming shortened V by 7 bases and J by 9 bases, and 25 bases separated the two germline ends. CDR3 length equals 16 residues.

The gene calls are TRBV6-5 and TRBJ2-2; a weak D match, TRBD2 (7 bases). V was cut by 6 bases and J by 7 bases, with 15 bases left in between. The CDR3 has 14 residues. The germline CDR1 and CDR2 sequences are MNHEY and SVGAGI. The CDR3 sequence is CASRRGGGDGELFF. In DNA form, the CDR3 reads TGTGCCAGCAGGAGGGGGGGAGGGGACGGGGAGCTGTTTTTT.

CDR3 DNA sequence: TGTGCCAGCAGCCTCGAGGTTGGACAGGATTACAATGAGCAGTTCTTC. Its protein product is CASSLEVGQDYNEQFF. The chain links TRBV14 to TRBJ2-1; 7 nucleotides match TRBD1. The CDR3 is 16 residues long. With V trimmed by 4 bases and J by 4 bases, 10 bases remained unmatched. Germline V gene sequence: CDR1 SGHDN, CDR2 FVKESK.

The chain carries TRBV5-4 and TRBJ1-1; 8 bases align to TRBD1. Germline V CDR1 and CDR2: SGHNT, YYREEE (reference sequence). Trimming took 3 bases from V and 7 from J; bases not matched to a gene: 2. This CDR3 comprises 12 residues. The CDR3 DNA reads as TGTGCCAGCAGCTCAACAGGGGGTGAAGCTTTCTTT. This translates into CASSSTGGEAFF.

V is TRBV28 and J is TRBJ2-7; no clear D gene. Germline V CDR1 and CDR2: MDHEN, SYDVKM. V lost 3 bases and J 2 bases, leaving 8 bases between the germline ends. The CDR3 consists of 13 residues. The CDR3 sequence: CASSFQNTYEQYF. CDR3 in DNA: TGTGCCAGCAGTTTCCAGAATACCTACGAGCAGTACTTC.

The CDR3 here is CASSRTSGLSSYNEQFF. The CDR3, as DNA: TGTGCCAGCAGTCGGACTAGCGGCTTGAGCTCCTACAATGAGCAGTTCTTC. The chain uses TRBV2 and TRBJ2-1; 10 nucleotides agree with TRBD2. The CDR3 loop spans 17 amino acids. Germline assignment: CDR1 SNHLY and CDR2 FYNNEI. Trimming at V came to 5 bases and at J to 0 bases, leaving 7 bases not matched to a gene.

The rearrangement uses TRBV19 and TRBJ2-1; D remains ambiguous. Deletions cut 8 bases from V and 5 bases from J, with 13 bases between. The CDR3 extends over 13 amino acids. The germline gives CDR1 LNHDA, CDR2 SQIVND (reference sequence). CDR3 sequence reads: CASSLGRHNEQFF. The DNA of the CDR3 is TGTGCCAGTTCCTTGGGCCGGCACAATGAGCAGTTCTTC.

The rearrangement joins TRBV5-1 to TRBJ2-1; 7 bases fit TRBD1. J was trimmed by 8 bases and V by 7 bases; bases with no gene match: 6. CDR1 and CDR2 from the germline V gene are SGHRS and YFSETQ. This CDR3 is 12 amino acids long. CDR3 in amino acids: CASATQGDEQFF. The CDR3 DNA is TGCGCCAGCGCGACCCAGGGGGATGAGCAGTTCTTC.

The CDR3: CAWSEQAYYGYTF. The CDR3 nucleotides are TGTGCCTGGAGTGAACAGGCCTACTATGGCTACACCTTC. The chain links TRBV30 to TRBJ1-2; D may be TRBD1 (5 bases). V gave up 1 base and J gave up 3 bases, with 9 bases separating them. Germline V lookup: CDR1 GTSNPN, CDR2 SVGIG (reference sequence). The CDR3 consists of 13 residues. Full variable domain (remainder filled in from reference TRBV30 and TRBJ1-2): SQTIHQWPATLVQPVGSPLSLECTVEGTSNPNLYWYRQAAGRGLQLLFYSVGIGQISSEVPQNLSASRPQDRQFILSSKKLLLSDSGFYLCAWSEQAYYGYTFGSGTRLTVV.

This clone was counted a few times. The V and J genes are TRBV5-1 and TRBJ2-5; D remains unclear. V lost 0 bases and J lost 7, with 13 bases in between. The germline gives CDR1 SGHRS, CDR2 YFSETQ. CDR3 length: 14 amino acids. In DNA, the CDR3 is TGCGCCAGCAGCTTGGACTTCCTGCCAGGGACCCAGTACTTC. Amino acids: CASSLDFLPGTQYF.

The chain uses TRBV19 and TRBJ2-7, with 8 bases that match TRBD1. V lost 2 bases and J lost 3; bases outside the gene matches: 9. Germline loops: CDR1 LNHDA, CDR2 SQIVND (reference sequence). This CDR3 region has 16 residues. CDR3 sequence: CASSISPIRGLYEQYF. DNA of the CDR3: TGTGCCAGTAGTATATCCCCCATCAGGGGGCTCTACGAGCAGTACTTC.

This chain joins TRBV19 and TRBJ2-7, with 8 nucleotides matching TRBD2. The CDR3 runs 18 residues. In germline, CDR1 is LNHDA, CDR2 SQIVND (reference sequence). Germline trimming cut 0 bases from V and 0 bases from J; bases unmatched to any gene: 10. The CDR3 DNA follows: TGTGCCAGTAGTATAGATGTAAACCTAGCGGGCAGCTCCTACGAGCAGTACTTC. Protein sequence: CASSIDVNLAGSSYEQYF.

V is TRBV14 and J is TRBJ1-6, with 7 bases aligning to TRBD1. Germline CDR1 and CDR2: SGHDN and FVKESK. Germline trimming cut 5 bases from V and 7 bases from J; bases unmatched to any gene: 8. The CDR3 is 15 amino acids. CDR3 residues: CASSIGTAENSPLHF. Written as DNA, the CDR3 is TGTGCCAGCAGCATCGGGACAGCCGAGAATTCACCCCTCCACTTT.

Points on this clone: The sample has other DNA sequences that encode this CDR3 too. The rearrangement uses TRBV6-5 and TRBJ1-4; no clear D gene. V was shortened by 4 bases and J by 5 bases, with 14 bases between the two germline ends. Germline V gene data show CDR1 as MNHEY and CDR2 as SVGAGI. The CDR3 extends over 15 amino acids. This chain's CDR3 is CASSSLRQANEKLFF. For the CDR3, the DNA is TGTGCCAGCAGTTCTCTTCGGCAGGCGAATGAAAAACTGTTTTTT.

The CDR3 protein is CASSFFPGTGTEAFF. DNA for the CDR3: TGTGCCAGCAGTTTCTTTCCCGGGACAGGGACTGAAGCTTTCTTT. The rearrangement links TRBV6-5 to TRBJ1-1, with 9 bases identical to TRBD1. The germline V gene encodes CDR1 MNHEY and CDR2 SVGAGI. This CDR3 is 15 amino acids long. V gave up 4 bases and J gave up 5 bases; unmatched junction bases: 8.